This passage covers 7 T cell receptor beta chains from one sample sequenced in a study of blood T cell repertoires in COVID-19. Using immunoSEQ multiplex PCR, the repertoire was profiled, and TCRdb retains in-frame clones only, with some absent. The top ten clones hold approximately 3.5% of a sample with approximately 59,000 clones, about 85% of them seen once. Material for sequencing was peripheral blood. The receptors shown here come from a woman older than 75 with acute or convalescent COVID-19.

This sequence joins TRBV6-6 and TRBJ2-1; 10 nucleotides agree with TRBD1. The V gene end was trimmed by 8 bases and the J gene end by 4 bases; junction bases not matched to a gene: 8. CDR1 and CDR2 from the germline V gene are MNHNY and SVGAGI (reference sequence). CDR3 length: 15 residues. The CDR3 protein is CASAHRDRGYNEQFF. The DNA of the CDR3 is TGTGCCAGCGCCCACCGGGACAGGGGTTACAATGAGCAGTTCTTC.

The chain has TRBV12-5 and TRBJ2-2; a weak D match, TRBD1 (5 bases). Germline V gives CDR1 LGHNT, CDR2 FRNRAP. The V and J ends lost 1 base and 3 bases respectively, with 9 bases between them. The CDR3 has 15 residues. The CDR3 DNA reads as TGTGCTAGTGGTTTGGACCCGACAGACACCGGGGAGCTGTTTTTT. Amino acids: CASGLDPTDTGELFF.

CDR3 region: CASSPRLAGVADTQYF. The CDR3, as DNA: TGTGCCAGCAGCCCCCGACTAGCGGGGGTAGCAGATACGCAGTATTTT. The V gene is TRBV9, the J gene TRBJ2-3; 12 bases agree with TRBD2. With 4 bases clipped from V and 4 bases from J, the junction kept 7 bases outside the gene matches. The germline V gene encodes CDR1 SGDLS and CDR2 YYNGEE. The CDR3 runs 16 residues.

This chain joins TRBV10-2 and TRBJ1-4; D is perhaps TRBD1 (5 bases). The CDR3 loop spans 13 amino acids. The germline V gene has CDR1 WSHSY and CDR2 SAAADI. V dropped 5 bases and J dropped 11 bases, with 15 bases sitting between them. The CDR3 bases are TGCGCCAGCAGTCCGACAGACTTCGGGAAACTGTTTTTT. It codes for CASSPTDFGKLFF.

The chain is built from TRBV7-2 and TRBJ1-2; no clear D gene. The V gene's germline CDR1 is SGHTA and CDR2 FQGNSA. The CDR3 totals 13 residues. Trimming pared 6 bases from V and 8 bases from J, leaving 16 bases between. The CDR3 protein is CASRNLVSEGYTF. In DNA, the CDR3 is TGTGCCAGCAGGAACCTAGTCTCCGAGGGCTACACCTTC.

This chain connects TRBV10-3 to TRBJ2-7, with D unclear. V lost 5 bases, J lost 5 bases, and 10 bases lay in between. CDR1 is ENHRY, CDR2 SYGVKD, per germline. This CDR3 comprises 12 residues. In DNA, the CDR3 is TGTGCCATCAGTCCCAACACCGACGAGCAGTACTTC. It translates to CAISPNTDEQYF.

The V gene is TRBV7-9, the J gene TRBJ2-1; TRBD2 might be the D (6 bases). Germline assignment: CDR1 SEHNR and CDR2 FQNEAQ (reference sequence). V lost 3 bases and J lost 5, with 14 bases in between. The CDR3 totals 15 residues. CDR3 coding DNA: TGTGCCAGCAGCTTCGGGGGTCTAGGAGACAATGAGCAGTTCTTC. This sequence encodes CASSFGGLGDNEQFF.